This T cell receptor beta chain was captured by sequencing in a study of monozygotic twins with inflammatory bowel disease. Regarding the study as a whole: Support was lacking for any single strong IBD-associated signal or clonotype.

This CDR3 is built from 22 residues. The germline V gene has CDR1 SGHTA and CDR2 FQGTGA. The quantity of total RNA per TCR library was about 3,700 ng. TCRdb re-analyzed the 5' RACE reads; it lists each CDR3 protein once, without DNA. Its table records about 160,000 distinct CDR3 sequences. On this clonotype: The antigen remains unidentified.

The chain has TRBV7-3 and TRBJ1-4; TCRdb indicates TRBD1, and absent DNA this call remains unverified. Sequenced input: blood. The sequence came from a human donor with ulcerative colitis or Crohn's disease, or a healthy co-twin of an affected twin (not recorded which). CDR3 sequence: CASSLRGRDTYSYVATNEKLFF.